The present T cell receptor (beta chain) was sequenced within a study of cytomegalovirus exposure and HLA in healthy donors. Remarks on this clone: Its target is unknown.

The ends were cut back, 2 bases at V and 3 bases at J, with 16 bases in the middle. CDR1 is MDHEN, CDR2 SYDVKM, per germline. CDR3 length equals 16 residues. Study conclusions and caveats: Many donors carried some public TCRs, although rarity characterized most TCR sequences. The investigators catalogued 150 to 200 TCR beta chains as cytomegalovirus-associated.

Assay used: immunoSEQ multiplex PCR; TCRdb lists only in-frame clones, some missing. The sample lists hundreds of thousands of clones, approximately 90% occurring once. Sequencing was done on a sample of PBMCs. The chain recombines TRBV28 with TRBJ2-5; D unclear. The TCR comes from a woman aged 18-35 years in good health and CMV-seronegative. CDR3 coding DNA: TGTGCCAGCAGTTTAACACATTGGGCAGTGAAAGAGACCCAGTACTTC. Its translation is CASSLTHWAVKETQYF.